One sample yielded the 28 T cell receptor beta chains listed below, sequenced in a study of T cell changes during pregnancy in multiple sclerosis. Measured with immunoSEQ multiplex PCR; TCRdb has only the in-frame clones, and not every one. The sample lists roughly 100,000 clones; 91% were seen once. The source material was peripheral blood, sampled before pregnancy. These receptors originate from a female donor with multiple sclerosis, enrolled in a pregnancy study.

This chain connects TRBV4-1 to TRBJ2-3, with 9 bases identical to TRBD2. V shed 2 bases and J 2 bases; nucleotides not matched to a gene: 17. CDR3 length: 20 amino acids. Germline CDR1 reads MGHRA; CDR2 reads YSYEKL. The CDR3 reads CASSQSLGANSGRDTDTQYF. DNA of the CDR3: TGCGCCAGCAGCCAAAGTTTAGGGGCAAATAGCGGGAGAGACACAGATACGCAGTATTTT.

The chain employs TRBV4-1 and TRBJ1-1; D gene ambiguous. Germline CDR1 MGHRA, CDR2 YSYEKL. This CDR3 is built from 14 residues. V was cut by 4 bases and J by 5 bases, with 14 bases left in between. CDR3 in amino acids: CASSPPSGSTEAFF. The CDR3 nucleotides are TGCGCCAGCAGCCCCCCGTCGGGGAGTACTGAAGCTTTCTTT.

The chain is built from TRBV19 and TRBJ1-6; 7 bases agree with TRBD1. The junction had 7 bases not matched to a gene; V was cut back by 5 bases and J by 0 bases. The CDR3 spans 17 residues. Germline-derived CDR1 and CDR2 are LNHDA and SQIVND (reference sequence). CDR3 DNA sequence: TGTGCCAGTAGTCCAAAGACAGGGTTCTCCTATAATTCACCCCTCCACTTT. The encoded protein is CASSPKTGFSYNSPLHF.

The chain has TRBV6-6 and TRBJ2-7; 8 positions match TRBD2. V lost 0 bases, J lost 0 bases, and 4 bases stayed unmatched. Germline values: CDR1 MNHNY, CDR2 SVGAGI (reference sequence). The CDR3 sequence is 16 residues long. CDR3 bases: TGTGCCAGCAGTTACTCCGGCGGGAGGATCTCCTACGAGCAGTACTTC. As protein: CASSYSGGRISYEQYF.

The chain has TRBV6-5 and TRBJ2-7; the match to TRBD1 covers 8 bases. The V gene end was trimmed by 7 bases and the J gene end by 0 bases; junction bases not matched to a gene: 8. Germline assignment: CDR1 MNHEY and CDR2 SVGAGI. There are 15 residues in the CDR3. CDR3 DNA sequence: TGTGCCAGCATCGTGGGGACAGGATCCTCCTACGAGCAGTACTTC. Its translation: CASIVGTGSSYEQYF.

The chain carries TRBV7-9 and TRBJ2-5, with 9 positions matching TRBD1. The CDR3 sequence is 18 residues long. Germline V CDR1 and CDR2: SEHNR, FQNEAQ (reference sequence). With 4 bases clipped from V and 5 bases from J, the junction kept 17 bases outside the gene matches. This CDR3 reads CASSSVLGTGRDVETQYF. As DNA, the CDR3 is TGTGCCAGCAGCTCCGTTTTGGGGACAGGGAGGGATGTGGAGACCCAGTACTTC.

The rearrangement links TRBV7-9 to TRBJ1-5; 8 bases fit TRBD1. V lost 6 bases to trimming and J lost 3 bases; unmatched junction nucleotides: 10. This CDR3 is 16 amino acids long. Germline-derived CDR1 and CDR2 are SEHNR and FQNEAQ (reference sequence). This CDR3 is CASSSHLTGVNQPQHF. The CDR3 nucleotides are TGTGCCAGCAGTTCTCACCTGACAGGGGTCAATCAGCCCCAGCATTTT.

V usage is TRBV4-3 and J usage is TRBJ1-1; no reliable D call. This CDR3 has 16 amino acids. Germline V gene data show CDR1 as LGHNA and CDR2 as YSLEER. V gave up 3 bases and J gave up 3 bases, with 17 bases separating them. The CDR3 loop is CASSHGGLIRDTEAFF. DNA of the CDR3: TGCGCCAGCAGCCATGGCGGGCTCATTAGAGACACTGAAGCTTTCTTT.

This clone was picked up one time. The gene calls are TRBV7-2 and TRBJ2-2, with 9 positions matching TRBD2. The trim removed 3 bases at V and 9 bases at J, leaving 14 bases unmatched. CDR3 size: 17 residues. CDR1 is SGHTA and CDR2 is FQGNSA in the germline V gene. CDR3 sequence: CASSFSGGTTLFRELFF. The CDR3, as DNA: TGTGCCAGCAGCTTCAGCGGGGGGACAACTCTTTTTCGGGAGCTGTTTTTT.

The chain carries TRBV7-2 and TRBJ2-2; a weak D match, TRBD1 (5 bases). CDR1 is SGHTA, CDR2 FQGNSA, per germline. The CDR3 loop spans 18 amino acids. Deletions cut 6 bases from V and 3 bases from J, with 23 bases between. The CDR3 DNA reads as TGTGCCAGCAGACGGATCTGGGTTTTGGACAACTACACCGGGGAGCTGTTTTTT. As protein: CASRRIWVLDNYTGELFF.

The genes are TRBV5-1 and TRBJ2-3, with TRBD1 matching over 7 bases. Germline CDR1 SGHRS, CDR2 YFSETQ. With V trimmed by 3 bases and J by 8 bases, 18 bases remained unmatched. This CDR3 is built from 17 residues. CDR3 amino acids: CASSSLPRQGEGFTQYF. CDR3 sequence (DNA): TGCGCCAGCAGCTCCCTTCCCAGGCAGGGGGAAGGTTTTACGCAGTATTTT.

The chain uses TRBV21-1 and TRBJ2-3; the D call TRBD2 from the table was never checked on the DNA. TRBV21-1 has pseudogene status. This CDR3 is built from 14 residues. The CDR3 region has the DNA TGTGCCAGCAGCAATGCGGGTTACTCGCATACGCAGTATTTT. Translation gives CASSNAGYSHTQYF.

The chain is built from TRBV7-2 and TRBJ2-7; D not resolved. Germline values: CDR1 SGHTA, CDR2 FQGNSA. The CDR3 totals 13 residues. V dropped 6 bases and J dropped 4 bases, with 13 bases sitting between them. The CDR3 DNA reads TGTGCCAGCAGTTATACTCCATCTTACGAGCAGTACTTC. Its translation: CASSYTPSYEQYF. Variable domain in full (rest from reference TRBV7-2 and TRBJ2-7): GAGVSQSPSNKVTEKGKDVELRCDPISGHTALYWYRQSLGQGLEFLIYFQGNSAPDKSGLPSDRFSAERTGGSVSTLTIQRTQQEDSAVYLCASSYTPSYEQYFGPGTRLTVT.

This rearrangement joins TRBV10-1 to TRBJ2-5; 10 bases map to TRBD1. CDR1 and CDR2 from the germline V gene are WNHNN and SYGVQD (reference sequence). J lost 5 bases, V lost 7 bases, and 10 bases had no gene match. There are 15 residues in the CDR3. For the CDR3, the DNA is TGCGCCAGCACCGCACAAGGACAGGGGGATGAGACCCAGTACTTC. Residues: CASTAQGQGDETQYF.

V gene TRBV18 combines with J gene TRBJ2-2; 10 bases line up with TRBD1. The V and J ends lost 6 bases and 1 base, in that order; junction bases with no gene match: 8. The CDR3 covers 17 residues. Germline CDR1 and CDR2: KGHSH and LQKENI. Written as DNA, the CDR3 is TGTGCCAGCTCGGGACAGGGGTCCTACATGAACACCGGGGAGCTGTTTTTT. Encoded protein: CASSGQGSYMNTGELFF. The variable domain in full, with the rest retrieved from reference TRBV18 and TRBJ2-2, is NAGVMQNPRHLVRRRGQEARLRCSPMKGHSHVYWYRQLPEEGLKFMVYLQKENIIDESGMPKERFSAEFPKEGPSILRIQQVVRGDSAAYFCASSGQGSYMNTGELFFGEGSRLTVL.

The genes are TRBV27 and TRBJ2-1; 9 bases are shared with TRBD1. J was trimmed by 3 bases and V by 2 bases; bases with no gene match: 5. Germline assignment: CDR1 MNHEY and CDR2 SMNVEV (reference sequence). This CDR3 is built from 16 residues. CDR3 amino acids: CASSLGMGQGYNEQFF. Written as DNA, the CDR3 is TGTGCCAGCAGTTTAGGGATGGGACAGGGCTACAATGAGCAGTTCTTC.

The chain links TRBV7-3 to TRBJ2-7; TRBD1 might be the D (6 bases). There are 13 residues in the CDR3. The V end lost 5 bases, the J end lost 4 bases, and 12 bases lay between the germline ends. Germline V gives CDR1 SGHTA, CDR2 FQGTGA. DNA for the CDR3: TGTGCCAGCAGCCCCCGGCAGGGGTACGAGCAGTACTTC. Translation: CASSPRQGYEQYF.

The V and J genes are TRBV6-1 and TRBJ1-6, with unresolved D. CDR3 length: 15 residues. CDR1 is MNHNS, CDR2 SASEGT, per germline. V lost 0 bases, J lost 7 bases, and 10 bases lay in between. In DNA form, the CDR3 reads TGTGCCAGCAGTGAAGCAACGGGCGGGAATTCACCCCTCCACTTT. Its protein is CASSEATGGNSPLHF.

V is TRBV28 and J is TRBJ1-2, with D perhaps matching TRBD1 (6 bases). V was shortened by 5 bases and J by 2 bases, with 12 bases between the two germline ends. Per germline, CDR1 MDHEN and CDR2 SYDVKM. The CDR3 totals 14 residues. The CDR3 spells CASSHIQGNYGYTF. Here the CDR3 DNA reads TGTGCCAGCAGTCACATACAGGGAAACTATGGCTACACCTTC.

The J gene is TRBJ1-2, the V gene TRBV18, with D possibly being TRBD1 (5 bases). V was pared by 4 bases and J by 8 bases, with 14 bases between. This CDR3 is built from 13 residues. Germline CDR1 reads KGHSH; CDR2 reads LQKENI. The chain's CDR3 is CASSQRGVSGYTF. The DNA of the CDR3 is TGTGCCAGCTCACAACGGGGGGTTAGCGGCTACACCTTC.

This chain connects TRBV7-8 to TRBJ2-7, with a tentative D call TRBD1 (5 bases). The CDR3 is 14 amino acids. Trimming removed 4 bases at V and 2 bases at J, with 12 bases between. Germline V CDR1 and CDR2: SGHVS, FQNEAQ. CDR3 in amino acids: CASSWAGMAYEQYF. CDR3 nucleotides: TGTGCCAGCAGCTGGGCAGGGATGGCCTACGAGCAGTACTTC.

In nucleotides, the CDR3 is TGTGCCAGCAGCCAACTCCTAGACTATACCGATATAAACACCGGGGAGCTGTTTTTT. Its translation is CASSQLLDYTDINTGELFF. This chain joins TRBV13 and TRBJ2-2, with a possible D match to TRBD2 (5 bases). The V gene lost 5 bases and the J gene lost 2 bases, with 24 bases spanning the gap. The V gene's germline CDR1 is PRHDT and CDR2 FYEKMQ (reference sequence). The CDR3 sequence is 19 residues long. Supplemented by reference TRBV13 and TRBJ2-2, the full variable domain reads AAGVIQSPRHLIKEKRETATLKCYPIPRHDTVYWYQQGPGQDPQFLISFYEKMQSDKGSIPDRFSAQQFSDYHSELNMSSLELGDSALYFCASSQLLDYTDINTGELFFGEGSRLTVL.

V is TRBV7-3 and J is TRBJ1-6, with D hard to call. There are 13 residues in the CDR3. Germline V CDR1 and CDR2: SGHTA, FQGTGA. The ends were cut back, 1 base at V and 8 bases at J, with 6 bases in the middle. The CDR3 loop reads CASSLNRDSPLHF. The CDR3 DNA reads TGTGCCAGCAGCTTAAATCGGGATTCACCCCTCCACTTT. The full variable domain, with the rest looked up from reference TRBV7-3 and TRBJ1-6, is GAGVSQTPSNKVTEKGKYVELRCDPISGHTALYWYRQSLGQGPEFLIYFQGTGAADDSGLPNDRFFAVRPEGSVSTLKIQRTERGDSAVYLCASSLNRDSPLHFGNGTRLTVT.

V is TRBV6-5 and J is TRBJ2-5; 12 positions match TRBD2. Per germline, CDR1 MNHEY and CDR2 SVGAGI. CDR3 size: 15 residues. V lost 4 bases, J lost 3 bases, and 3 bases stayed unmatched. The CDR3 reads CASSSLAGGKETQYF. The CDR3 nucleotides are TGTGCCAGCAGTTCGCTAGCGGGAGGGAAAGAGACCCAGTACTTC.

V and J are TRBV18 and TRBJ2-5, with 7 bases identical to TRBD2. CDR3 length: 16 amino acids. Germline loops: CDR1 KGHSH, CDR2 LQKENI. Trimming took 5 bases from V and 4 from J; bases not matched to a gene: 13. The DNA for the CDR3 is TGTGCCAGCTCAAGAGCCGTCGGGGGGACGGCAGAGACCCAGTACTTC. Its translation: CASSRAVGGTAETQYF.

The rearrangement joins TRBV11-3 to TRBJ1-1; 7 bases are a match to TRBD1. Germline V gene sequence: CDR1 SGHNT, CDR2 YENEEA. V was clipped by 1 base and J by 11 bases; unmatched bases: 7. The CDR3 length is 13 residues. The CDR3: CASSLVQGEGAFF. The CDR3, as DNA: TGTGCCAGCAGCTTAGTGCAGGGGGAAGGTGCTTTCTTT.

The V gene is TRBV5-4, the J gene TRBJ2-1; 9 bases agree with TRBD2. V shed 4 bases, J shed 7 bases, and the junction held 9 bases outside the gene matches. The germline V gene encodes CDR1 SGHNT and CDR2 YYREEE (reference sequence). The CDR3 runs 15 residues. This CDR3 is CASSVGSGSINEQFF. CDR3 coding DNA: TGTGCCAGCAGCGTTGGTAGCGGGAGTATTAATGAGCAGTTCTTC.

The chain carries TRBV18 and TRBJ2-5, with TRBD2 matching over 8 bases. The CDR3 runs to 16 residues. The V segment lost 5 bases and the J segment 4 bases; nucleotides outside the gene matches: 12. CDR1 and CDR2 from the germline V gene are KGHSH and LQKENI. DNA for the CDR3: TGTGCCAGCTCAGCCCGACGGGAGGGAGGTGCAGAGACCCAGTACTTC. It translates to CASSARREGGAETQYF.